The T cell receptor (beta chain) under discussion was sequenced for a study of siplizumab effects on memory and regulatory T cells. The study's findings and limits: Confirmation was lacking for the suppressive function of proliferating Tregs derived from siplizumab cultures. Sequences below about 10^-5 frequency were poorly captured, limiting mapping of alloreactive clones.

Note on this clone: Antigen unknown.

CDR1 MDHEN and CDR2 SYDVKM come from the germline V gene. The CDR3 is 14 amino acids. The V end lost 5 bases, the J end lost 1 base, and 8 bases lay between the germline ends. Donor pairs, a few in total, had unstimulated naive, memory, effector memory and TEMRA subsets sequenced. Sequenced by immunoSEQ multiplex PCR; TCRdb stores in-frame clones only, minus some. The sample holds tens of thousands of clones, 90% to 98% seen once. The chain links TRBV28 to TRBJ2-2, with D perhaps TRBD1 (5 bases). The sample was naive CD8+ T cells sorted from blood. This TCR was sampled from a human donor in good health. CDR3 sequence reads: CASSPQGNTGELFF. CDR3 DNA sequence: TGTGCCAGCAGTCCCCAGGGGAACACCGGGGAGCTGTTTTTT.